What follows describes a single T cell receptor (beta chain). This record comes from a study of cytomegalovirus exposure and HLA in healthy donors. Study at large: Early on, a data release was issued that held tens of millions of unique TCRs from HLA-typed donors. Researchers found that roughly 81% of 350 to 500 genotyped donors fell within the Caucasian-associated ancestry cluster.

The germline gives CDR1 MNHEY, CDR2 SVGAGI. There are 15 residues in the CDR3. The V end lost 7 bases, the J end lost 4 bases, and 19 bases lay between the germline ends. Vbeta (60) and Jbeta (13) primers were used in the PCR. Only in-frame clones appear in the TCRdb table, and some are missing; sequencing was by immunoSEQ multiplex PCR. The table includes 130,000 or so clones, roughly 74% detected once. V usage is TRBV6-5 and J usage is TRBJ1-2; TRBD1 might be the D (5 bases). Sequenced material: PBMCs. This clonotype originated in a man between 40 and 49 years old in good health and CMV-seropositive. The CDR3 DNA reads as TGTGCCAGCACCTCGGGGGTGGGGGGTGGCTATGGCTACACCTTC. Translating it yields CASTSGVGGGYGYTF.